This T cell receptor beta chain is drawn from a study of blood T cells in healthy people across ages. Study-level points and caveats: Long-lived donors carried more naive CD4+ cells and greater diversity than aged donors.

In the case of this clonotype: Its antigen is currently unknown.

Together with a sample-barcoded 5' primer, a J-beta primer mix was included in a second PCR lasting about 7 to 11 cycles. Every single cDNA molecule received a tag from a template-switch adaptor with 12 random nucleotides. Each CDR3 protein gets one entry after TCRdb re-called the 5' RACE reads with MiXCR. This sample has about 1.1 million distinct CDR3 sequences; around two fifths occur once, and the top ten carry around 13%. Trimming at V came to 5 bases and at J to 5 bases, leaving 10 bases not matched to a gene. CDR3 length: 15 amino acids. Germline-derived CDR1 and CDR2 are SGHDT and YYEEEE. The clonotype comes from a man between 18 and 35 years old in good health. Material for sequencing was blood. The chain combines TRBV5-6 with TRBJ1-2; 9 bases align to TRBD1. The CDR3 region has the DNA TGTGCCAGCAGGGATAGGACAGGGGAAAATTATGGCTACACCTTC. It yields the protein CASRDRTGENYGYTF. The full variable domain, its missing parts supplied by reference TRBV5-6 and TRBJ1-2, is DAGVTQSPTHLIKTRGQQVTLRCSPKSGHDTVSWYQQALGQGPQFIFQYYEEEERQRGNFPDRFSGHQFPNYSSELNVNALLLGDSALYLCASRDRTGENYGYTFGSGTRLTVV.